This T cell receptor beta chain came from a study of T cells in tuberculosis. General observations from the study: Selection depended on which cryopreserved specimens were available. Active tuberculosis patients had shorter CDR3-alpha; the beta difference was nonsignificant. Active tuberculosis alpha repertoires lay closer to GMM-specific TCRs than controls'.

Sequencing used immunoSEQ multiplex PCR; TCRdb keeps in-frame clones, though not all of them. The table records roughly 24,000 clones, 97% of them present only once. V was shortened by 4 bases and J by 8 bases, with 10 bases between the two germline ends. Germline values: CDR1 SGDLS, CDR2 YYNGEE. This CDR3 region has 12 residues. Tuberculin skin test and IGRA determined adolescents' latent tuberculosis status at entry. This clone was seen only once. Its antigen remains unknown. The material sequenced was PBMCs. This clonotype was obtained from a donor between 10 and 35 years old with latent tuberculosis or without tuberculosis infection. This sequence joins TRBV9 and TRBJ2-1; weak D call: TRBD2 (5 bases). This CDR3 reads CASSTTRDEQFF. The CDR3 nucleotides are TGTGCCAGCAGCACAACTAGGGATGAGCAGTTCTTC.